The 29 T cell receptor beta chains given below trace back to one sample, sequenced in a study of T-cell memory formation after mild COVID-19. Each CDR3 protein gets one entry after TCRdb re-called the 5' RACE reads with MiXCR. The sample carries approximately 580,000 distinct CDR3 sequences, 20% recorded once. Material: PBMCs or a T cell subset sorted from them (not recorded which). The receptors shown here come from an adult woman who had mild COVID-19 (a few samples of this study predate the infection). Cell type and time point are not known.

The rearrangement joins TRBV5-1 to TRBJ1-2; TRBD1 aligns across 9 bases. The CDR3 has 14 residues. CDR1 is SGHRS and CDR2 is YFSETQ in the germline V gene. Unmatched junction bases numbered 7, after V lost 4 bases and J lost 6 bases. The CDR3 DNA follows: TGCGCCAGCAGCCCAGTACAGGGGGCAAATGGCTACACCTTC. It codes for CASSPVQGANGYTF.

The genes are TRBV18 and TRBJ2-5; D gene uncertain. The ends were cut back, 5 bases at V and 0 bases at J, with 10 bases in the middle. From germline, CDR1 is KGHSH and CDR2 LQKENI. The CDR3 has 14 amino acids. CDR3 in amino acids: CASSSSAYQETQYF. Written as DNA, the CDR3 is TGTGCCAGCTCATCCTCAGCGTACCAAGAGACCCAGTACTTC.

Many counts were recorded for this clonotype. This rearrangement joins TRBV7-7 to TRBJ1-5, with D unresolved. The CDR3 has 12 residues. V dropped 10 bases and J dropped 4 bases, with 11 bases sitting between them. The germline V gene has CDR1 SSHAT and CDR2 FNYEAQ (reference sequence). The CDR3 here is CATSPWNQPQHF. CDR3 bases: TGTGCCACCAGTCCCTGGAATCAGCCCCAGCATTTT.

The rearrangement uses TRBV27 and TRBJ1-1, with a tentative D call TRBD1 (5 bases). This CDR3 contains 19 residues. Germline CDR1 reads MNHEY; CDR2 reads SMNVEV (reference sequence). V shed 1 base and J shed 2 bases, with 23 bases lying between them. This chain's CDR3 is CASSLYPPRVQGPNTEAFF. The CDR3 nucleotides are TGTGCCAGCAGTTTATACCCCCCTCGCGTCCAGGGTCCTAACACTGAAGCTTTCTTT.

This clonotype was recorded at least ten times. The genes are TRBV4-1 and TRBJ2-1, with TRBD2 identical over 8 bases. CDR1 and CDR2 (germline): MGHRA, YSYEKL. V gave up 4 bases and J gave up 4 bases; unmatched junction bases: 9. CDR3 length: 16 amino acids. The chain's CDR3 is CASSPRGAGEYNEQFF. The CDR3 DNA reads as TGCGCCAGCAGCCCGCGCGGAGCGGGGGAGTACAATGAGCAGTTCTTC.

V and J are TRBV7-9 and TRBJ2-7; D is uncertain. This CDR3 is 14 amino acids long. Germline values: CDR1 SEHNR, CDR2 FQNEAQ (reference sequence). Trimming took off 5 bases at V and 3 bases at J, with 14 bases between the two ends. The CDR3 DNA follows: TGTGCCAGCAGCCTCTCAGACGGATTCTACGAGCAGTACTTC. Translated, it gives CASSLSDGFYEQYF.

This clonotype was detected only a few times. Here the CDR3 DNA reads TGTGCCAGCAGTAACAGGGGGTGGATTTCACCCCTCCACTTT. Its translation is CASSNRGWISPLHF. V and J are TRBV12-3 or TRBV12-4 and TRBJ1-6; 8 positions match TRBD1. V lost 5 bases, J lost 9 bases, and 6 bases stayed unmatched. The CDR3 contains 14 residues.

The chain employs TRBV12-3 or TRBV12-4 and TRBJ2-1; the D call may be TRBD1 or TRBD2 (5 bases each). This CDR3 has 17 residues. V lost 5 bases, J lost 9 bases, and 26 bases lay in between. The CDR3 bases are TGTGCCAGCAGTCAGAGCCGGGACGTCTGGTCAATCGGTGAGCAGTTCTTC. Translated: CASSQSRDVWSIGEQFF.

There are a few counts of this clonotype. The J gene is TRBJ2-7, the V gene TRBV5-1; D gene ambiguous. The CDR3 contains 9 residues. Trimming cost V 7 bases and J 7 bases, with 6 bases left between them. Per germline, CDR1 SGHRS and CDR2 YFSETQ. This chain's CDR3 is CASVREQYF. The DNA for the CDR3 is TGCGCCAGCGTCCGGGAGCAGTACTTC.

The chain combines TRBV5-6 with TRBJ1-5, with 8 bases matching TRBD1. Per the germline V gene, CDR1 is SGHDT and CDR2 is YYEEEE. The CDR3 totals 14 residues. The trim removed 4 bases at V and 7 bases at J, leaving 7 bases unmatched. The CDR3 loop is CASSRTGRFQPQHF. The CDR3 bases are TGTGCCAGCAGCCGGACAGGGAGGTTCCAGCCCCAGCATTTT.

This clonotype has ten or more counts. This chain joins TRBV2 and TRBJ2-1; D is perhaps TRBD2 (6 bases). Germline V gives CDR1 SNHLY, CDR2 FYNNEI. The CDR3 is 14 amino acids. V gave up 8 bases and J gave up 2 bases, with 13 bases separating them. CDR3 amino acids: CASLWGVAYNEQFF. The CDR3 region has the DNA TGTGCCAGCCTTTGGGGGGTTGCCTACAATGAGCAGTTCTTC.

This clonotype showed up just a few times. V usage is TRBV5-1 and J usage is TRBJ1-2, with D perhaps matching TRBD1 (6 bases). The CDR3 spans 15 residues. The V end was cut by 0 bases, the J end by 2 bases, with 11 bases between. CDR1 and CDR2 (germline): SGHRS, YFSETQ. The CDR3 loop is CASSLALDSNYGYTF. For the CDR3, the DNA is TGCGCCAGCAGCTTGGCCCTGGACAGCAACTATGGCTACACCTTC.

This clonotype was seen at least ten times. The V gene is TRBV7-9, the J gene TRBJ2-2; no reliable D call. Germline V gene sequence: CDR1 SEHNR, CDR2 FQNEAQ (reference sequence). Trimming left V 5 bases short and J 1 base short, with 8 bases between. This CDR3 is 14 amino acids long. This CDR3 is CASSPDLNTGELFF. CDR3 DNA sequence: TGTGCCAGCAGCCCGGATTTGAACACCGGGGAGCTGTTTTTT.

The chain links TRBV6-5 to TRBJ1-2; weak D call: TRBD1 (5 bases). The CDR3 is 15 amino acids. Trimming shortened V by 6 bases and J by 6 bases, and 20 bases separated the two germline ends. Germline assignment: CDR1 MNHEY and CDR2 SVGAGI. This CDR3 reads CASSPAGGERNGYTF. The CDR3 coding sequence is TGTGCCAGCAGCCCAGCGGGGGGAGAGAGGAATGGCTACACCTTC.

V gene TRBV9 combines with J gene TRBJ2-7, with 10 bases lining up with TRBD1. Germline V CDR1 and CDR2: SGDLS, YYNGEE. Trimming cost V 0 bases and J 3 bases; bases outside gene matches: 9. The CDR3 is made up of 17 amino acids. In DNA form, the CDR3 reads TGTGCCAGCAGCGTAGAAGACAGGGGGCCCTACTACTACGAGCAGTACTTC. It translates to CASSVEDRGPYYYEQYF.

This clonotype has only a few counts. The gene calls are TRBV19 and TRBJ2-2; 7 bases map to TRBD1. The CDR3 is made up of 14 amino acids. Germline values: CDR1 LNHDA, CDR2 SQIVND (reference sequence). V lost 6 bases to trimming and J lost 6 bases; unmatched junction nucleotides: 7. In DNA, the CDR3 is TGTGCCAGTAGGATTGGACAGGCCCCCGGGGAGCTGTTTTTT. This sequence encodes CASRIGQAPGELFF. Combining the CDR3 with reference TRBV19 and TRBJ2-2 gives the whole variable domain DGGITQSPKYLFRKEGQNVTLSCEQNLNHDAMYWYRQDPGQGLRLIYYSQIVNDFQKGDIAEGYSVSREKKESFPLTVTSAQKNPTAFYLCASRIGQAPGELFFGEGSRLTVL.

The CDR3 loop reads CASSALDRGYEQYF. The CDR3 DNA is TGTGCCAGCAGCGCCTTAGACAGGGGCTACGAGCAGTACTTC. The chain recombines TRBV13 with TRBJ2-7, with 8 nucleotides matching TRBD1. With 5 bases clipped from V and 3 bases from J, the junction kept 6 bases outside the gene matches. This CDR3 has 14 residues. Germline CDR1 and CDR2: PRHDT and FYEKMQ (reference sequence).

To note about this clonotype: Sequence at one end of the junction differs from germline and may be a read error. This chain joins TRBV29-1 and TRBJ1-1; perhaps TRBD1 as D (5 bases). The CDR3 has 12 amino acids. Germline CDR1 is SQVTM and CDR2 is ANQGSEA. The CDR3 sequence: CSVEDRNTEAFF. The CDR3 DNA follows: TGCAGCGTGGAAGACAGGAACACTGAAGCTTTCTTT.

This rearrangement joins TRBV24-1 to TRBJ1-5; D is possibly TRBD1 (6 bases). The germline V gene has CDR1 KGHDR and CDR2 SFDVKD. Trimming pared 2 bases from V and 0 bases from J, leaving 13 bases between. The CDR3 has 17 residues. The CDR3 sequence is CATSDSDSTYSNQPQHF. In nucleotides, the CDR3 is TGTGCCACCAGTGATTCGGACAGCACTTATAGCAATCAGCCCCAGCATTTT.

In DNA, the CDR3 is TGTGCCACCAGTGATTTCTGGGACAGGGGAAACTACAATGAGCAGTTCTTC. Protein product: CATSDFWDRGNYNEQFF. This chain links TRBV24-1 with TRBJ2-1; TRBD1 agrees at 10 bases. The CDR3 sequence is 17 residues long. J was trimmed by 3 bases and V by 1 base; bases with no gene match: 5. Germline-derived CDR1 and CDR2 are KGHDR and SFDVKD.

J is TRBJ1-4 and V is TRBV23-1; 9 bases match TRBD1. TRBV23-1 is an ORF, with its function uncertain. CDR3 length: 14 residues. After removal of 7 bases from V and 7 bases from J, the junction contained 7 bases not matched to a gene. CDR3 sequence (DNA): TGCGCCAGCACCCCGACAGGGGGGACTGAAAAACTGTTTTTT. Translation gives CASTPTGGTEKLFF.

This chain uses TRBV5-1 with TRBJ1-3; 7 bases match TRBD1. The V segment lost 6 bases and the J segment 0 bases; nucleotides outside the gene matches: 6. The CDR3 length is 15 residues. The V gene's germline CDR1 is SGHRS and CDR2 YFSETQ. The CDR3 region is CASTIGDSSGNTIYF. For the CDR3, the DNA is TGCGCCAGCACCATAGGGGACAGCTCTGGAAACACCATATATTTT.

The chain couples TRBV9 to TRBJ2-2; D remains ambiguous. CDR1 and CDR2 from the germline V gene are SGDLS and YYNGEE. V lost 4 bases and J 8 bases, leaving 9 bases between the germline ends. The CDR3 sequence is 12 residues long. Written as DNA, the CDR3 is TGTGCCAGCAGCCCTGCCCGAGGGGAGCTGTTTTTT. Translated, it gives CASSPARGELFF.

This clonotype showed up just a few times. The V call is TRBV19, the J call TRBJ2-7, with 7 bases lining up with TRBD2. The CDR3 loop spans 16 amino acids. Germline CDR1 reads LNHDA; CDR2 reads SQIVND (reference sequence). Trimming at V came to 1 base and at J to 6 bases, leaving 12 bases not matched to a gene. The CDR3 spells CASSIGGGLGESEQYF. The CDR3 region has the DNA TGTGCCAGTAGTATAGGAGGAGGACTAGGTGAGAGCGAGCAGTACTTC.

Only a few counts were recorded for this clonotype. The V gene is TRBV5-1, the J gene TRBJ1-1, with unresolved D. The CDR3 runs to 13 residues. Trimming took 5 bases from V and 4 from J, leaving 12 bases between them. Germline CDR1 reads SGHRS; CDR2 reads YFSETQ. This CDR3 reads CASRGGVGTEAFF. For the CDR3, the DNA is TGCGCCAGCAGAGGAGGTGTAGGCACTGAAGCTTTCTTT.

This clonotype was recorded at least ten times. The chain joins TRBV5-1 to TRBJ2-1, with 9 bases lining up with TRBD1. The V and J ends lost 4 bases and 4 bases, in that order; junction bases with no gene match: 3. Germline values: CDR1 SGHRS, CDR2 YFSETQ. The CDR3 spans 14 residues. The CDR3 protein is CASSRDRAYNEQFF. Here the CDR3 DNA reads TGCGCCAGCAGCCGGGACAGGGCTTACAATGAGCAGTTCTTC.

The chain employs TRBV24-1 and TRBJ1-5; D is ambiguous. With 3 bases removed from V and 0 bases from J, the gap between germline ends came to 14 bases. Germline assignment: CDR1 KGHDR and CDR2 SFDVKD. This CDR3 region has 17 residues. The CDR3 DNA reads TGTGCCACCAGTGATCTGCGATGGGTTTATAGCAATCAGCCCCAGCATTTT. Translating it yields CATSDLRWVYSNQPQHF.

This chain links TRBV7-9 with TRBJ1-4; no clear D. V lost 1 base and J 6 bases, leaving 21 bases between the germline ends. CDR1 SEHNR and CDR2 FQNEAQ come from the germline V gene (reference sequence). The CDR3 runs 18 residues. The CDR3 loop is CASSLVADRSFSDEKLFF. CDR3 sequence (DNA): TGTGCCAGCAGCTTAGTCGCGGACCGCTCCTTCTCTGATGAAAAACTGTTTTTT.

This clonotype has only a few counts. The chain uses TRBV5-1 and TRBJ1-1, with no clear D. The CDR3 loop spans 14 amino acids. The V end was cut by 5 bases, the J end by 4 bases, with 15 bases between. Germline V gene data show CDR1 as SGHRS and CDR2 as YFSETQ. In DNA, the CDR3 is TGCGCCAGCAGGAGCCGGACTTCGGTCACTGAAGCTTTCTTT. Translating it yields CASRSRTSVTEAFF.